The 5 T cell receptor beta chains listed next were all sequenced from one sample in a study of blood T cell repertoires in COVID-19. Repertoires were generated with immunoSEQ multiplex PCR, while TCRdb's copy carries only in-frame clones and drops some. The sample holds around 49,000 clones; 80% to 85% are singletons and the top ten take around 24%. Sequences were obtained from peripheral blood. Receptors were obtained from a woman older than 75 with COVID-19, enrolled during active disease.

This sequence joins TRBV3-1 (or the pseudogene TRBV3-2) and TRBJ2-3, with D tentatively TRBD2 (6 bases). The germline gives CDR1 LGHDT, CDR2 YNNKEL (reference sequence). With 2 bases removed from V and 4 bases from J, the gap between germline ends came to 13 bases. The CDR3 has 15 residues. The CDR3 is CASSQQGGTADTQYF. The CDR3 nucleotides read TGTGCCAGCAGCCAACAGGGCGGGACGGCAGATACGCAGTATTTT.

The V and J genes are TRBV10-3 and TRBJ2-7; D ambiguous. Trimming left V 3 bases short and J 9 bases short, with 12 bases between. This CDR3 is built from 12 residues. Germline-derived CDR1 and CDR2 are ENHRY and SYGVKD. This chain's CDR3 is CAISDSGSWQYF. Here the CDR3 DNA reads TGTGCCATCAGTGACTCCGGTAGCTGGCAGTACTTC.

CDR3 amino acids: CACQGWGTDTQYF. The CDR3 DNA follows: TGTGCCTGTCAGGGTTGGGGCACAGATACGCAGTATTTT. The rearrangement links TRBV30 to TRBJ2-3; weak D call: TRBD1 (5 bases). CDR3 length equals 13 residues. Per the germline V gene, CDR1 is GTSNPN and CDR2 is SVGIG (reference sequence). Trimming removed 6 bases at V and 1 base at J, with 11 bases between.

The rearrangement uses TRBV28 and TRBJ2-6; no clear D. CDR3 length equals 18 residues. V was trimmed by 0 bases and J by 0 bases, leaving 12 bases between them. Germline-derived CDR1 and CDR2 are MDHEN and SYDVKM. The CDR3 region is CASSLWAGLSSGANVLTF. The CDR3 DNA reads TGTGCCAGCAGTTTATGGGCAGGTTTGAGCTCTGGGGCCAACGTCCTGACTTTC.

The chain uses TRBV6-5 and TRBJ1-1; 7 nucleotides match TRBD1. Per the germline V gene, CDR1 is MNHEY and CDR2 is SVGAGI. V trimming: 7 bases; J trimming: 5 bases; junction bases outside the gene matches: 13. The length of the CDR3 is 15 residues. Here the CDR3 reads CASIGRRGQGTEAFF. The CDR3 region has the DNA TGTGCCAGCATCGGGAGAAGGGGGCAAGGGACTGAAGCTTTCTTT.